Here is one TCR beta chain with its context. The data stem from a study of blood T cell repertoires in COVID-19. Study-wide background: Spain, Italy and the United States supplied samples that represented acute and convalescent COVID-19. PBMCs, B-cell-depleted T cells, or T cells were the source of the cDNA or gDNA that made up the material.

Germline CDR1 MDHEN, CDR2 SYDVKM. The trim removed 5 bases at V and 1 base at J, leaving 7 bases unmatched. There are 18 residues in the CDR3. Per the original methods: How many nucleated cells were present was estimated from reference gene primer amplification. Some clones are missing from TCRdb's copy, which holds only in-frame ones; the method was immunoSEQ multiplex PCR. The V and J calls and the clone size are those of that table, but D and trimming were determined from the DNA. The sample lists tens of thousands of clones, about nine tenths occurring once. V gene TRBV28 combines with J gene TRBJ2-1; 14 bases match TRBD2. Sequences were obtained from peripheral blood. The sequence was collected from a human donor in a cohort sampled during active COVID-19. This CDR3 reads CASSTGTSGSKSYNEQFF. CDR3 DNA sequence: TGTGCCAGCAGTACCGGGACTAGCGGGAGCAAATCCTACAATGAGCAGTTCTTC. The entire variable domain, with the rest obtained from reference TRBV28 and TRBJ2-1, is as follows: DVKVTQSSRYLVKRTGEKVFLECVQDMDHENMFWYRQDPGLGLRLIYFSYDVKMKEKGDIPEGYSVSREKKERFSLILESASTNQTSMYLCASSTGTSGSKSYNEQFFGPGTRLTVL.